This T cell receptor (beta chain) was retrieved from a study of OX40 agonist ivuxolimab in advanced cancers. Profiling relied on immunoSEQ multiplex PCR, and the TCRdb table lists in-frame clones only, not all of them. The sample lists tens of thousands of clones; over 80% were seen once. This specimen consisted of CD4+ or CD8+ T cells sorted from blood, obtained in a trial of the OX40 agonist ivuxolimab. The receptor comes from an adult with an advanced solid tumor such as melanoma, head and neck, liver or kidney cancer.

CDR3 nucleotides: TGTGCCAGCAGTTCGGGCAGGGAGGAGACCCAGTACTTC. Translating it yields CASSSGREETQYF. This rearrangement joins TRBV27 to TRBJ2-5; D may correspond to TRBD1 or TRBD2 (5 bases each). CDR3 length: 13 amino acids. The germline V gene has CDR1 MNHEY and CDR2 SMNVEV (reference sequence). Trimming took off 4 bases at V and 5 bases at J, with 11 bases between the two ends.